One and the same sample provided the 18 T cell receptor beta chains below, sequenced in a study of T cells in Graves' hyperthyroidism and ophthalmopathy. Regions amplified from RNA transcripts were the TCR beta CDR3 regions. The HTBI primer set served for first-round RT-PCR of the TCR CDR3. TCRdb independently ran MiXCR on the multiplex PCR reads; one entry per CDR3 protein. The data hold 500,000 to 800,000 distinct CDR3 sequences, with roughly 14% observed a single time. The sequencing sample was made of blood. Receptor source: a woman aged 50 to 60 with Graves' ophthalmopathy.

In this sample, this clonotype turned up many times. This sequence joins TRBV6-1 and TRBJ1-6; D is possibly TRBD1 (5 bases). The CDR3 totals 13 residues. V dropped 11 bases and J dropped 8 bases, with 16 bases sitting between them. Germline V gene sequence: CDR1 MNHNS, CDR2 SASEGT. CDR3 DNA: TGTGCCGGCCAGGATTGGGGCGATTCACCCCTCCACTTT. It specifies CAGQDWGDSPLHF.

This clonotype appeared a few times. The V and J genes are TRBV6-5 and TRBJ1-2; D is possibly TRBD1 (5 bases). The CDR3 covers 14 residues. V was cut by 0 bases and J by 7 bases, with 12 bases left in between. Germline V lookup: CDR1 MNHEY, CDR2 SVGAGI. In nucleotides, the CDR3 is TGTGCCAGCAGTTACTCCACAGGTACCGGTGGCTACACCTTC. Translating gives CASSYSTGTGGYTF.

This clonotype was recorded many times. V is TRBV20-1 and J is TRBJ1-5, with a possible D match to TRBD1 (6 bases). Trimming removed 0 bases from V and 3 bases from J, with 9 bases in between. CDR1 DFQATT and CDR2 SNEGSKA come from the germline V gene (reference sequence). The CDR3 runs 14 residues. CDR3 DNA sequence: TGCAGTGCTAGAGATGACAGGCCCAATCAGCCCCAGCATTTT. Its translation is CSARDDRPNQPQHF.

This clonotype occurred many times. This chain links TRBV7-2 with TRBJ2-3, with TRBD2 matching over 12 bases. Per the germline V gene, CDR1 is SGHTA and CDR2 is FQGNSA. The CDR3 totals 19 residues. Trimming took 5 bases from V and 3 from J; bases not matched to a gene: 15. CDR3 sequence reads: CASSKKGASGRAGTDTQYF. The CDR3 DNA follows: TGTGCCAGCAGCAAAAAGGGGGCTAGCGGGAGGGCGGGTACAGATACGCAGTATTTT. The whole variable domain, filled in from reference TRBV7-2 and TRBJ2-3, reads GAGVSQSPSNKVTEKGKDVELRCDPISGHTALYWYRQSLGQGLEFLIYFQGNSAPDKSGLPSDRFSAERTGGSVSTLTIQRTQQEDSAVYLCASSKKGASGRAGTDTQYFGPGTRLTVL.

With regard to this clonotype: Possible read error: a much larger clone is one base away. The chain employs TRBV18 and TRBJ2-5; D is uncertain. Germline V gene data show CDR1 as KGHSH and CDR2 as LQKENI. CDR3 length equals 13 residues. This CDR3 is CANSPLRRETQYF. CDR3 nucleotide sequence: TGTGCCAACTCACCCCTTCGGCGGGAGACCCAGTACTTC.

The rearrangement links TRBV5-5 to TRBJ2-7, with 10 bases lining up with TRBD2. With V trimmed by 4 bases and J by 3 bases, 7 bases remained unmatched. CDR1 and CDR2 (germline): SGHKS, YYEKEE (reference sequence). The CDR3 runs 15 residues. For the CDR3, the DNA is TGTGCCAGCAGCCGCAGCGGGAGGGAGGGCTACGAGCAGTACTTC. Translated: CASSRSGREGYEQYF.

The CDR3 is CASSWTGRWNEQFF. For the CDR3, the DNA is TGTGCCAGTAGTTGGACAGGGAGATGGAATGAGCAGTTCTTC. This rearrangement joins TRBV19 to TRBJ2-1, with TRBD1 matching over 8 bases. The CDR3 loop spans 14 amino acids. The V gene's germline CDR1 is LNHDA and CDR2 SQIVND (reference sequence). The V gene end was trimmed by 5 bases and the J gene end by 7 bases; junction bases not matched to a gene: 7.

This clonotype came up many times. The rearrangement joins TRBV30 to TRBJ2-1, with D unclear. The ends were cut back, 0 bases at V and 8 bases at J, with 5 bases in the middle. The CDR3 runs 11 residues. CDR1 and CDR2 (germline): GTSNPN, SVGIG (reference sequence). The DNA for the CDR3 is TGTGCCTGGAGTGTAGGGCATGAGCAGTTCTTC. Translated: CAWSVGHEQFF.

This clonotype has ten or more counts. The genes are TRBV28 and TRBJ2-1, with 7 bases lining up with TRBD1. The CDR3 covers 15 residues. Germline V gene lookup returns CDR1 MDHEN and CDR2 SYDVKM. Trimming at V came to 7 bases and at J to 7 bases, leaving 13 bases not matched to a gene. The DNA of the CDR3 is TGTGCCAGCAAACCGACAGGGAGCCGCCTTAATGAGCAGTTCTTC. Its translation is CASKPTGSRLNEQFF. Looking up the rest from reference TRBV28 and TRBJ2-1 gives the full variable domain: DVKVTQSSRYLVKRTGEKVFLECVQDMDHENMFWYRQDPGLGLRLIYFSYDVKMKEKGDIPEGYSVSREKKERFSLILESASTNQTSMYLCASKPTGSRLNEQFFGPGTRLTVL.

This clonotype was counted once. This chain connects TRBV6-2 or TRBV6-3 to TRBJ2-1; 13 bases line up with TRBD2. Germline assignment: CDR1 MNHEY and CDR2 SVGEGT. The V segment lost 6 bases and the J segment 0 bases; nucleotides outside the gene matches: 8. The CDR3 has 18 amino acids. The CDR3 region has the DNA TGTGCCAGCAGCGAGAGGACTAGCGGGAGCCGCTCCTACAATGAGCAGTTCTTC. This codes for CASSERTSGSRSYNEQFF.

The chain uses TRBV20-1 and TRBJ2-1; tentatively, D is TRBD2 (6 bases). From germline, CDR1 is DFQATT and CDR2 SNEGSKA (reference sequence). The CDR3 runs to 15 residues. The V end was cut by 3 bases, the J end by 1 base, with 13 bases between. The CDR3 DNA follows: TGCAGTGCTAGTGGGGGGATAATTTCCTACAATGAGCAGTTCTTC. Encoded protein: CSASGGIISYNEQFF.

V and J are TRBV4-3 and TRBJ2-7, with 13 positions matching TRBD2. V was pared by 2 bases and J by 0 bases, with 10 bases of the junction left unmatched. The CDR3 is 19 residues long. Germline CDR1 and CDR2: LGHNA and YSLEER. For the CDR3, the DNA is TGCGCCAGCAGCCAAACTGCCGGACTAGCGGGAGCTTTCTCCTACGAGCAGTACTTC. Its translation: CASSQTAGLAGAFSYEQYF.

This clonotype came up once. The V gene is TRBV10-3, the J gene TRBJ1-5, with a possible D match to TRBD1 (6 bases). This CDR3 has 13 amino acids. CDR1 and CDR2 (germline): ENHRY, SYGVKD. Deletions cut 7 bases from V and 8 bases from J, with 15 bases between. CDR3 loop: CAIKKGGGEPQHF. The CDR3 region has the DNA TGTGCCATCAAAAAAGGGGGAGGAGAGCCCCAGCATTTT.

The rearrangement joins TRBV25-1 to TRBJ2-7; 7 bases fit TRBD1. Looked up from germline, CDR1 is MGHDK and CDR2 is SYGVNS. V lost 1 base to trimming and J lost 2 bases; unmatched junction nucleotides: 8. The CDR3 covers 16 residues. DNA of the CDR3: TGTGCCAGCAGTGAATCGGGCAGGGGGTATACCTACGAGCAGTACTTC. Its translation: CASSESGRGYTYEQYF.

This clonotype appeared many times. The chain joins TRBV12-3 or TRBV12-4 to TRBJ1-1; D uncertain. V lost 0 bases and J lost 5, with 16 bases in between. CDR3 length equals 16 residues. The CDR3 bases are TGTGCCAGCAGTTTAGCCCACCGGCTGCTTGCGACTGAAGCTTTCTTT. Protein sequence: CASSLAHRLLATEAFF.

This clonotype was counted ten times or more. V usage is TRBV20-1 and J usage is TRBJ2-1; D is unclear. The length of the CDR3 is 11 residues. V gave up 0 bases and J gave up 7 bases, with 4 bases separating them. Germline V CDR1 and CDR2: DFQATT, SNEGSKA (reference sequence). The DNA of the CDR3 is TGCAGTGCTAGAGATCAAAATGAGCAGTTCTTC. This sequence encodes CSARDQNEQFF.

The V call is TRBV27, the J call TRBJ2-3; D is unclear. V lost 6 bases and J lost 4, with 8 bases in between. Germline values: CDR1 MNHEY, CDR2 SMNVEV (reference sequence). This CDR3 is 12 amino acids long. As DNA, the CDR3 is TGTGCCAGCAGCAAAAGCCCAGATACGCAGTATTTT. Protein sequence: CASSKSPDTQYF.

This clonotype was seen many times. The chain uses TRBV5-1 and TRBJ2-2, with TRBD2 identical over 7 bases. V dropped 0 bases and J dropped 7; count of bases not matched to a gene: 12. The CDR3 totals 17 residues. Germline CDR1 is SGHRS and CDR2 is YFSETQ. CDR3 sequence: CASSLVGLVGRGGELFF. The DNA for the CDR3 is TGCGCCAGCAGCTTGGTAGGTCTAGTGGGGAGGGGCGGGGAGCTGTTTTTT.